This is a list of T cell receptor beta chains from one sample in a study of T cell changes during pregnancy in multiple sclerosis. Profiled with immunoSEQ multiplex PCR; TCRdb holds only in-frame clones, not every one. The repertoire holds about 40,000 clones, roughly nine tenths seen once, with 0.35% to 0.55% in the top ten. The sample in question was CD4+ T cells from peripheral blood mononuclear cells, obtained in the third trimester of pregnancy. These receptors came from a female donor in good health, enrolled as a control in a pregnancy study. The CDR3 runs from the conserved cysteine through the conserved F or W. D genes are given only for firm matches. Where a row states a size, it is once, few, many or the class of an expanded clone; other rows omit it.

CDR3 protein | CDR3 DNA | V gene | clone size | D gene | J gene
CASSPVGGSYNEQFF | TGTGCCAGCTCACCTGTGGGGGGCTCCTACAATGAGCAGTTCTTC | TRBV18 | NA | NA | TRBJ2-1
CAWSFMETQYF | TGTGCCTGGAGTTTTATGGAGACCCAGTACTTC | TRBV30 | NA | NA | TRBJ2-5
CASARDSLFPTNEKLFF | TGTGCCAGCGCCCGGGACAGCTTATTTCCAACTAATGAAAAACTGTTTTTT | TRBV5-5 | NA | TRBD1 | TRBJ1-4
CASRTSGTTDTQYF | TGTGCTAGTCGGACTAGCGGGACCACAGATACGCAGTATTTT | TRBV12-5 | NA | TRBD2 | TRBJ2-3
CATTIQGSGGYTF | TGTGCCACCACCATACAGGGGTCGGGTGGCTACACCTTC | TRBV15 | few | TRBD1 | TRBJ1-2
CASSPGTGGGGRRSQETQYF | TGTGCCAGTAGCCCCGGGACAGGGGGCGGAGGAAGGAGGTCACAAGAGACCCAGTACTTC | TRBV19 | NA | TRBD1 | TRBJ2-5
CASSPVTSPGVTGGYGYTF | TGTGCCAGCAGTCCCGTCACATCCCCTGGCGTGACCGGCGGCTATGGCTACACCTTC | TRBV28 | NA | NA | TRBJ1-2
CASRAYSGILETQYF | TGTGCCAGTCGAGCCTATAGCGGGATTCTAGAGACCCAGTACTTC | TRBV19 | once | TRBD2 | TRBJ2-5
CASFGVAGGNEQYF | TGTGCCAGCTTTGGAGTAGCGGGGGGGAACGAGCAGTACTTC | TRBV2 | NA | TRBD2 | TRBJ2-7
CASSLLRRGTEAFF | TGTGCCAGCAGTTTATTGCGGAGAGGTACTGAAGCTTTCTTT | TRBV28 | NA | NA | TRBJ1-1
CASSPRRGRVGTEAFF | TGTGCCAGCAGCCCAAGGAGAGGCAGGGTGGGCACTGAAGCTTTCTTT | TRBV14 | NA | NA | TRBJ1-1
CASSLTRDTYTGELFF | TGTGCCAGCAGCTTAACTCGGGACACATACACCGGGGAGCTGTTTTTT | TRBV7-3 | NA | NA | TRBJ2-2
CASSYIAGETDTQYF | TGTGCCAGCAGTTACATTGCGGGGGAGACAGATACGCAGTATTTT | TRBV6-6 | NA | TRBD2 | TRBJ2-3
CASRGAGGYNEQYF | TGTGCCAGCAGAGGAGCAGGGGGGTACAACGAGCAGTACTTC | TRBV28 | once | NA | TRBJ2-7
CASSLVASSPGNYNEQFF | TGCGCCAGCAGCTTGGTTGCTAGCTCCCCCGGCAACTACAATGAGCAGTTCTTC | TRBV5-1 | once | NA | TRBJ2-1
CASSYAGQGIGEKLFF | TGTGCCAGCAGTTACGCGGGACAGGGTATAGGAGAAAAACTGTTTTTT | TRBV6-6 | NA | TRBD1 | TRBJ1-4
CASSLEGNGELFF | TGCGCCAGCAGCTTGGAGGGGAACGGGGAGCTGTTTTTT | TRBV5-1 | NA | NA | TRBJ2-2
CASSPRQNGNTIYF | TGTGCCAGCTCACCGAGGCAGAATGGAAACACCATATATTTT | TRBV18 | NA | NA | TRBJ1-3
CASLLAGAPKVHEQFF | TGTGCCAGTTTACTAGCGGGGGCTCCGAAGGTCCATGAGCAGTTCTTC | TRBV28 | NA | TRBD2 | TRBJ2-1
CASSYLRTGGNVKQYF | TGTGCCAGCAGCTACCTCCGGACAGGGGGGAACGTTAAGCAGTACTTC | TRBV7-9 | NA | TRBD1 | TRBJ2-7
CASSRRDSATNEKLFF | TGTGCCAGCTCACGACGAGACAGTGCAACTAATGAAAAACTGTTTTTT | TRBV18 | NA | NA | TRBJ1-4
CASSPGGAGGGGYTF | TGTGCCAGCAGCCCAGGGGGGGCAGGGGGCGGTGGCTACACCTTC | TRBV28 | NA | TRBD1 | TRBJ1-2
CASSGQASSLGDTQYF | TGTGCCAGCAGCGGGCAGGCGTCTAGCCTCGGGGATACGCAGTATTTT | TRBV11-2 | NA | NA | TRBJ2-3
CASSGQGGQPQHF | TGTGCCAGTTCAGGACAGGGAGGTCAGCCCCAGCATTTT | TRBV19 | once | TRBD1 | TRBJ1-5
CASSINRQEKLFF | TGTGCCAGTAGTATAAACAGGCAAGAAAAACTGTTTTTT | TRBV19 | NA | NA | TRBJ1-4
CASSLNGGATDTQYF | TGTGCCAGCAGCTTAAACGGGGGGGCTACGGATACGCAGTATTTT | TRBV7-2 | medium-sized | TRBD2 | TRBJ2-3
CASSMNEGNQPQHF | TGTGCCAGCTCTATGAACGAGGGCAATCAGCCCCAGCATTTT | TRBV18 | once | NA | TRBJ1-5
CSVEGTSGRSRTSYNEQFF | TGCAGCGTTGAAGGGACTAGCGGGAGATCGAGGACGTCCTACAATGAGCAGTTCTTC | TRBV29-1 | NA | TRBD2 | TRBJ2-1
CASKYEGAAYEQYF | TGTGCCAGTAAGTACGAGGGGGCCGCCTACGAGCAGTACTTC | TRBV19 | NA | TRBD1 | TRBJ2-7
CASSVAGGAQPQHF | TGTGCCAGCAGCGTAGCAGGGGGCGCTCAGCCCCAGCATTTT | TRBV9 | once | TRBD1 | TRBJ1-5
CASSPGGARRDNSPLHF | TGTGCCAGCAGCCCCGGAGGGGCGCGGAGGGATAATTCACCCCTCCACTTT | TRBV5-6 | NA | NA | TRBJ1-6
CASSGWVLRGRPYNEQFF | TGTGCCAGCAGTGGATGGGTCCTCAGGGGGCGCCCCTACAATGAGCAGTTCTTC | TRBV2 | NA | TRBD1 | TRBJ2-1
CATTNPLAGDSYEQYF | TGTGCCACCACTAACCCCCTAGCGGGGGACTCCTACGAGCAGTACTTC | TRBV2 | NA | TRBD2 | TRBJ2-7
CASSEEAGPTQETQYF | TGTGCCAGCAGCGAAGAAGCGGGGCCAACCCAAGAGACCCAGTACTTC | TRBV5-4 | NA | TRBD2 | TRBJ2-5
CASNVYRGVNEQFF | TGTGCCAGCAACGTGTACAGGGGAGTTAATGAGCAGTTCTTC | TRBV11-2 | NA | TRBD1 | TRBJ2-1
CASSPLMGAETQYF | TGTGCCAGCAGCCCCCTCATGGGGGCGGAGACCCAGTACTTC | TRBV7-2 | NA | NA | TRBJ2-5
CASSRQGSSTDTQYF | TGTGCCAGCAGCCGACAGGGCTCTAGCACAGATACGCAGTATTTT | TRBV2 | NA | TRBD1 | TRBJ2-3
CASSTGGGLYQPQHF | TGTGCCAGCAGTACAGGGGGGGGCCTCTATCAGCCCCAGCATTTT | TRBV28 | NA | TRBD1 | TRBJ1-5
CASSLDPARDNEQFF | TGTGCCAGCAGCTTGGATCCAGCGAGGGACAATGAGCAGTTCTTC | TRBV5-8 | NA | NA | TRBJ2-1
CATKSGGPVSTDTQYF | TGTGCCACCAAGAGCGGGGGGCCTGTTAGCACAGATACGCAGTATTTT | TRBV5-4 | once | TRBD2 | TRBJ2-3
CASSPPTAADIQYF | TGTGCCAGCTCACCACCGACGGCAGCGGACATTCAGTACTTC | TRBV18 | once | NA | TRBJ2-4
CSTHRQGMDTEAFF | TGCAGCACTCACCGCCAGGGGATGGACACTGAAGCTTTCTTT | TRBV29-1 | NA | NA | TRBJ1-1
CASSEGVTRGNIQYF | TGTGCCAGCAGTGAAGGAGTGACTAGAGGAAACATTCAGTACTTC | TRBV6-1 | NA | NA | TRBJ2-4
CASSESAGTGGSYEQYF | TGCGCCAGCAGTGAGTCGGCCGGGACAGGGGGCTCGTACGAGCAGTACTTC | TRBV10-1 | NA | TRBD1 | TRBJ2-7
CASSPGTKQETQYF | TGTGCCAGCAGCCCCGGGACAAAACAAGAGACCCAGTACTTC | TRBV6-6 | once | NA | TRBJ2-5
CASSPRGHSSPLHF | TGTGCCAGCAGTCCAAGGGGGCACAGTTCACCCCTCCACTTT | TRBV27 | NA | TRBD1 | TRBJ1-6
CASISVYSNQPQHF | TGTGCCAGCATTTCGGTCTATAGCAATCAGCCCCAGCATTTT | TRBV28 | NA | NA | TRBJ1-5
CAGRGAGNTIYF | TGTGCCGGTCGGGGAGCTGGAAACACCATATATTTT | TRBV7-2 | NA | NA | TRBJ1-3
CAWSRRGGGLETQYF | TGTGCCTGGAGTCGGCGGGGGGGCGGTTTAGAGACCCAGTACTTC | TRBV30 | once | TRBD2 | TRBJ2-5